This entry describes one T cell receptor beta chain. This sample was taken from a study of blood T cell repertoires in COVID-19. Per the authors' pipeline: From reference gene primer amplification, estimates of nucleated cell counts were derived. The repertoire was sequenced with immunoSEQ multiplex PCR; TCRdb's copy has only in-frame clones and lacks some. V and J calls and clone size come straight from that table; D and trimming were deduced from the DNA. This sample has fewer than 600,000 clones, with roughly 90% found just once. All recovered Cohort 3 donors got two negative PCRs, got clearance, or saw symptom resolution. Sample: PBMCs or T cells enriched from blood (not recorded which). This receptor was taken from a woman aged 40 to 55 who had recovered from COVID-19.

Here the CDR3 reads CATGDQNSNQPQHF. CDR3 nucleotides: TGTGCCACTGGAGACCAAAATAGCAATCAGCCCCAGCATTTT. This rearrangement joins TRBV15 to TRBJ1-5; D remains unclear. Trimming cost V 9 bases and J 0 bases, with 12 bases left between them. CDR3 size: 14 residues. Germline CDR1 reads LNHNV; CDR2 reads YYDKDF (reference sequence). Together with reference TRBV15 and TRBJ1-5, the CDR3 gives the full variable domain: DAMVIQNPRYQVTQFGKPVTLSCSQTLNHNVMYWYQQKSSQAPKLLFHYYDKDFNNEADTPDNFQSRRPNTSFCFLDIRSPGLGDTAMYLCATGDQNSNQPQHFGDGTRLSIL.